What follows are 29 T cell receptor beta chains derived from one specimen sequenced in a study of Graves' ophthalmopathy and Graves' hyperthyroidism. From RNA, the CDR3 regions of TCR beta chains were amplified and sequenced. Amplification began with first-round RT-PCR using HTBI primers, then second-round multiplex PCR was performed. TCRdb redid the calling of the multiplex PCR reads with MiXCR, one entry per CDR3 protein. The data contain some 380,000 distinct CDR3 sequences, 15% of them singletons. Sequencing used peripheral blood. Every receptor here comes from a woman between 18 and 30 years old with stable Graves' hyperthyroidism.

Many counts were recorded for this clonotype. This rearrangement joins TRBV15 to TRBJ2-5; no clear D gene. This CDR3 spans 13 amino acids. Trimming shortened V by 4 bases and J by 2 bases, and 8 bases separated the two germline ends. Germline CDR1 is LNHNV and CDR2 is YYDKDF (reference sequence). CDR3 protein: CATSKSLQETQYF. CDR3 bases: TGTGCCACCAGCAAGAGTCTTCAAGAGACCCAGTACTTC.

This clonotype was seen many times. This chain uses TRBV12-3 or TRBV12-4 with TRBJ1-6; 12 nucleotides match TRBD1. The CDR3 sequence is 13 residues long. The V and J ends lost 8 bases and 11 bases, in that order; junction bases with no gene match: 4. The DNA of the CDR3 is TGTGCCAGCGGGACAGGGGGCTTAACACCCCTCCACTTT. Residues: CASGTGGLTPLHF.

There are a few counts of this clonotype. One end of the junction fails to match germline, which may point to a read error. The CDR3 nucleotides read TGCGCCAGCAGCTTGGGGGGCGCGGACACTGAAGCTTTATTT. Protein product: CASSLGGADTEALF. The rearrangement joins TRBV5-1 to TRBJ1-1; perhaps TRBD1 as D (5 bases). The CDR3 extends over 14 amino acids. Germline loops: CDR1 SGHRS, CDR2 YFSETQ.

The table lists this clonotype with many counts. Germline and junction disagree at one end, which may indicate a read error. The V and J genes are TRBV7-2 and TRBJ1-1; D gene unclear. CDR1 and CDR2 (germline): SGHTA, FQGNSA. The CDR3 covers 12 residues. DNA for the CDR3: TGTGCCAGCGGCTTAGACGTGGCTGAAGCTTTCTTT. Its protein product is CASGLDVAEAFF.

This clonotype was counted at least ten times. V usage is TRBV2 and J usage is TRBJ2-5; D is undetermined. The CDR3 totals 13 residues. The germline V gene encodes CDR1 SNHLY and CDR2 FYNNEI. The germline V and J ends were trimmed by 4 bases and 7 bases, with 13 bases remaining between them. Here the CDR3 DNA reads TGTGCCAGCAGTGGAAGGGCGCTTAGGACCCAGTACTTC. Its translation is CASSGRALRTQYF.

The sample holds many counts of this clonotype. V and J are TRBV12-3 or TRBV12-4 and TRBJ1-2; 9 positions agree with TRBD1. Unmatched junction bases numbered 15, after V lost 5 bases and J lost 8 bases. The CDR3 sequence is 16 residues long. DNA for the CDR3: TGTGCCAGCAGTCTCCTCCCGGGACAGGGACCCGGGGGCTACACCTTC. Its translation is CASSLLPGQGPGGYTF.

This clonotype appeared a few times. This chain links TRBV7-9 with TRBJ1-3; D gene uncertain. CDR3 size: 15 residues. CDR1 is SEHNR, CDR2 FQNEAQ, per germline (reference sequence). Trimming pared 4 bases from V and 4 bases from J, leaving 14 bases between. The CDR3 here is CASSSTGGSGNTIYF. CDR3 nucleotide sequence: TGTGCCAGCAGCTCGACCGGCGGTTCCGGAAACACCATATATTTT.

This clonotype was detected many times. The chain combines TRBV7-8 with TRBJ2-7; 10 nucleotides agree with TRBD2. Germline values: CDR1 SGHVS, CDR2 FQNEAQ. V lost 4 bases, J lost 3 bases, and 3 bases stayed unmatched. The CDR3 loop spans 14 amino acids. CDR3 sequence (DNA): TGTGCCAGCAGCTACTCTAGCGGGAGCTACGAGCAGTACTTC. It encodes CASSYSSGSYEQYF.

This clonotype was found many times. J is TRBJ2-5 and V is TRBV7-9; D gene uncertain. Deletions cut 2 bases from V and 4 bases from J, with 11 bases between. Germline lookup yields CDR1 SEHNR and CDR2 FQNEAQ (reference sequence). This CDR3 is 14 amino acids long. This CDR3 is CASSLRSDRETQYF. In DNA form, the CDR3 reads TGTGCCAGCAGCTTAAGGTCGGACCGAGAGACCCAGTACTTC.

At least ten counts were recorded for this clonotype. The chain links TRBV6-1 to TRBJ2-7, with D hard to call. V was cut by 3 bases and J by 3 bases, with 9 bases left in between. Germline CDR1 and CDR2: MNHNS and SASEGT. The CDR3 has 13 amino acids. CDR3 coding DNA: TGTGCCAGCAGTGACAGGCCTTACTACGAGCAGTACTTC. Translating it yields CASSDRPYYEQYF.

This clonotype was observed many times. The CDR3 region has the DNA TGTGCCAGCAGTTACGAGGGATCCTATAATTCACCCCTCCACTTT. This sequence encodes CASSYEGSYNSPLHF. The V and J genes are TRBV6-2 or TRBV6-3 and TRBJ1-6; D unresolved. Trimming removed 2 bases from V and 1 base from J, with 6 bases in between. Per germline, CDR1 MNHEY and CDR2 SVGEGT. The CDR3 runs 15 residues.

This clonotype was picked up many times. V is TRBV6-1 and J is TRBJ1-1; 8 bases match TRBD1. The CDR3 has 14 amino acids. Unmatched junction bases numbered 1, after V lost 1 base and J lost 3 bases. CDR1 and CDR2 from the germline V gene are MNHNS and SASEGT. Here the CDR3 DNA reads TGTGCCAGCAGTGAAGGGACAGGGCACACTGAAGCTTTCTTT. Amino acids: CASSEGTGHTEAFF.

About this clonotype: A read error is possible here, since a much larger clone lies one base away. V and J are TRBV7-2 and TRBJ1-1, with D uncertain. The CDR3 has 14 amino acids. Germline values: CDR1 SGHTA, CDR2 FQGNSA. V lost 1 base and J 8 bases, leaving 14 bases between the germline ends. CDR3 nucleotide sequence: TGTGCCAGCAGCTTAGAGCCCCTATCCCTGGAAGCTTTCTTT. Amino acid sequence: CASSLEPLSLEAFF.

This clonotype has ten or more counts. In DNA form, the CDR3 reads TGTGCCAGTAGTATTCCAGCCGGGGAGAGAACTGAAGCTTTCTTT. Protein: CASSIPAGERTEAFF. The V call is TRBV19, the J call TRBJ1-1; D unclear. There are 15 residues in the CDR3. The ends were cut back, 3 bases at V and 5 bases at J, with 16 bases in the middle. The germline CDR1 and CDR2 sequences are LNHDA and SQIVND (reference sequence).

This clonotype was detected ten times or more. The rearrangement joins TRBV20-1 to TRBJ2-7, with TRBD1 identical over 7 bases. The CDR3 is 13 amino acids. Germline CDR1 reads DFQATT; CDR2 reads SNEGSKA (reference sequence). J lost 3 bases, V lost 0 bases, and 2 bases had no gene match. CDR3 loop: CSARDRQGYEQYF. The CDR3 nucleotides read TGCAGTGCTAGAGATCGACAGGGCTACGAGCAGTACTTC.

The chain uses TRBV2 and TRBJ1-1, with D hard to call. V dropped 8 bases and J dropped 4 bases, with 14 bases sitting between them. This CDR3 contains 13 residues. Germline V gene data show CDR1 as SNHLY and CDR2 as FYNNEI. This chain's CDR3 is CASVRQVGTEAFF. The CDR3 DNA follows: TGTGCCAGCGTCCGTCAGGTGGGCACTGAAGCTTTCTTT.

This clonotype was found many times. This chain uses TRBV19 with TRBJ2-7; possible D gene TRBD1, 5 bases. CDR3 length: 15 amino acids. CDR1 is LNHDA and CDR2 is SQIVND in the germline V gene (reference sequence). Trimming cost V 3 bases and J 0 bases, with 12 bases left between them. The CDR3 nucleotides read TGTGCCAGTAGTATCGGTCAGGGCAGCTCCTACGAGCAGTACTTC. Encoded protein: CASSIGQGSSYEQYF.

This sequence joins TRBV15 and TRBJ2-6; D ambiguous. The CDR3 length is 16 residues. CDR1 and CDR2 (germline): LNHNV, YYDKDF (reference sequence). V was trimmed by 0 bases and J by 0 bases, leaving 6 bases between them. CDR3 coding DNA: TGTGCCACCAGCAGAGATGGCCGCTCTGGGGCCAACGTCCTGACTTTC. It codes for CATSRDGRSGANVLTF.

The rearrangement uses TRBV25-1 and TRBJ2-7; 13 bases are a match to TRBD2. CDR3 length: 17 amino acids. CDR1 MGHDK and CDR2 SYGVNS come from the germline V gene. Losses at the gene ends were 3 bases for V and 4 bases for J; bases not matched to a gene: 9. The CDR3 is CASSDPRTSGRVYEQYF. The CDR3 bases are TGTGCCAGCAGTGACCCGAGGACTAGCGGGAGAGTGTACGAGCAGTACTTC.

This clonotype occurred a few times. CDR3 DNA: TGCGCCAGCAGCTGGACTAGCGGGGGGGCAAAGACCCAGTACTTC. This sequence encodes CASSWTSGGAKTQYF. The J gene is TRBJ2-5, the V gene TRBV5-1; 15 nucleotides agree with TRBD2. Germline CDR1 is SGHRS and CDR2 is YFSETQ. The CDR3 loop spans 15 amino acids. Losses at the gene ends were 3 bases for V and 6 bases for J; bases not matched to a gene: 3.

This clonotype has just a few counts. The rearrangement uses TRBV5-1 and TRBJ2-6; D gene unclear. CDR1 and CDR2 from the germline V gene are SGHRS and YFSETQ. The ends were cut back, 5 bases at V and 0 bases at J, with 9 bases in the middle. This CDR3 is 15 amino acids long. The CDR3 DNA reads as TGCGCCAGCAGTGGCAGGAACTCTGGGGCCAACGTCCTGACTTTC. Translating it yields CASSGRNSGANVLTF.

This clonotype was observed many times. The chain joins TRBV4-1 to TRBJ2-5, with TRBD2 matching 9 bases. The V gene's germline CDR1 is MGHRA and CDR2 YSYEKL. V lost 0 bases and J lost 4; bases outside the gene matches: 3. The CDR3 sequence is 15 residues long. DNA for the CDR3: TGCGCCAGCAGCCAAGATATTAGCGGGGGAGAGACCCAGTACTTC. Translating gives CASSQDISGGETQYF.

Many counts were recorded for this clonotype. CDR3 loop: CSVPDGGGREQYF. CDR3 sequence (DNA): TGCAGTGTCCCGGACGGAGGGGGCCGCGAGCAGTACTTC. V usage is TRBV20-1 and J usage is TRBJ2-7; possible D gene TRBD1, 7 bases. The CDR3 runs to 13 residues. Germline CDR1 is DFQATT and CDR2 is SNEGSKA (reference sequence). The germline V and J ends were trimmed by 7 bases and 6 bases, with 19 bases remaining between them.

This clonotype has more than one count but fewer than ten. This sequence joins TRBV4-1 and TRBJ2-7, with 8 bases matching TRBD1. The CDR3 sequence is 15 residues long. Germline CDR1 reads MGHRA; CDR2 reads YSYEKL. The V gene end was trimmed by 2 bases and the J gene end by 1 base; junction bases not matched to a gene: 4. The CDR3 nucleotides are TGCGCCAGCAGCCAAACGACAGGGGAGTCCTACGAGCAGTACTTC. This codes for CASSQTTGESYEQYF.

The chain links TRBV2 to TRBJ1-1; 7 bases match TRBD1. V shed 6 bases, J shed 3 bases, and the junction held 10 bases outside the gene matches. The CDR3 length is 15 residues. Per the germline V gene, CDR1 is SNHLY and CDR2 is FYNNEI. The CDR3, as DNA: TGTGCCAGCAGGAGCCAACAGGGGACGTACACTGAAGCTTTCTTT. It encodes CASRSQQGTYTEAFF. Together with reference TRBV2 and TRBJ1-1, the CDR3 gives the full variable domain: EPEVTQTPSHQVTQMGQEVILRCVPISNHLYFYWYRQILGQKVEFLVSFYNNEISEKSEIFDDQFSVERPDGSNFTLKIRSTKLEDSAMYFCASRSQQGTYTEAFFGQGTRLTVV.

The rearrangement uses TRBV7-8 and TRBJ1-1, with TRBD1 matching 9 bases. Germline V gene data show CDR1 as SGHVS and CDR2 as FQNEAQ. V lost 5 bases to trimming and J lost 0 bases; unmatched junction nucleotides: 10. This CDR3 is built from 17 residues. The CDR3 bases are TGTGCCAGCAGCGGAAGACAGGGGGTTTGGATGAACACTGAAGCTTTCTTT. Translating gives CASSGRQGVWMNTEAFF.

This clonotype was found many times. The genes are TRBV6-2 or TRBV6-3 and TRBJ1-2, with 7 bases fitting TRBD1. Per germline, CDR1 MNHEY and CDR2 SVGEGT. The length of the CDR3 is 16 residues. V lost 0 bases and J lost 3; bases outside the gene matches: 7. CDR3 sequence reads: CASSYSKKGADYGYTF. CDR3 nucleotides: TGTGCCAGCAGTTACTCGAAGAAGGGGGCCGACTATGGCTACACCTTC.

This clonotype showed up many times. The rearrangement links TRBV6-5 to TRBJ2-7; 7 bases align to TRBD1. The germline gives CDR1 MNHEY, CDR2 SVGAGI. The CDR3 has 12 amino acids. After removal of 5 bases from V and 8 bases from J, the junction contained 6 bases not matched to a gene. CDR3 region: CASSITGAKQYF. In nucleotides, the CDR3 is TGTGCCAGCAGTATAACAGGGGCGAAGCAGTACTTC.

The chain uses TRBV20-1 and TRBJ2-7; TRBD2 aligns across 8 bases. Trimming took 0 bases from V and 1 from J; bases not matched to a gene: 5. This CDR3 comprises 15 residues. CDR1 DFQATT and CDR2 SNEGSKA come from the germline V gene (reference sequence). CDR3 DNA sequence: TGCAGTGCTAGAGATGCGGGGACTAGTTCCTACGAGCAGTACTTC. It translates to CSARDAGTSSYEQYF.